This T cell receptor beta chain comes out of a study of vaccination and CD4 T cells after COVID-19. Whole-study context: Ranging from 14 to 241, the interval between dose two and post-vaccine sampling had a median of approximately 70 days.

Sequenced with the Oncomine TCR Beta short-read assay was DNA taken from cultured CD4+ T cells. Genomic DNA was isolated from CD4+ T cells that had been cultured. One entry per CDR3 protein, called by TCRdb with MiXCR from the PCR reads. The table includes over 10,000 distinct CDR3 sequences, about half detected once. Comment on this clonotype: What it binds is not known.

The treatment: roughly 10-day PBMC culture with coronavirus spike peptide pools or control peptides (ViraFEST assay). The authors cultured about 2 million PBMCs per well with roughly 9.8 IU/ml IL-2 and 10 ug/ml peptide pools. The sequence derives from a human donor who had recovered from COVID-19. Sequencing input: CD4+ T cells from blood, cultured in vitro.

The CDR3 DNA reads TGTGCCAGCAGCCACCGGACTAGCGGGACTAGCACAGATACGCAGTATTTT. Its translation: CASSHRTSGTSTDTQYF. The rearrangement joins TRBV5-4 to TRBJ2-3; 12 nucleotides agree with TRBD2. Germline assignment: CDR1 SGHNT and CDR2 YYREEE (reference sequence). The CDR3 has 17 residues. V shed 4 bases and J 0 bases; nucleotides not matched to a gene: 6.